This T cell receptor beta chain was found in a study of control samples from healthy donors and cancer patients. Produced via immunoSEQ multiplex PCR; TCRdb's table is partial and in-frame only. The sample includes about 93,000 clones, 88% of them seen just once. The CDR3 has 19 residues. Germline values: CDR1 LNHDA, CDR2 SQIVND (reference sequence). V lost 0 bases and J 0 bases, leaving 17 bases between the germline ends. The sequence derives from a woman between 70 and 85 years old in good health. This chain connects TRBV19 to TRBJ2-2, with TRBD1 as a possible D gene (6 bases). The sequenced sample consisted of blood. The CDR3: CASSIDASGTFANTGELFF. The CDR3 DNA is TGTGCCAGTAGTATAGATGCCAGTGGGACATTCGCGAACACCGGGGAGCTGTTTTTT.